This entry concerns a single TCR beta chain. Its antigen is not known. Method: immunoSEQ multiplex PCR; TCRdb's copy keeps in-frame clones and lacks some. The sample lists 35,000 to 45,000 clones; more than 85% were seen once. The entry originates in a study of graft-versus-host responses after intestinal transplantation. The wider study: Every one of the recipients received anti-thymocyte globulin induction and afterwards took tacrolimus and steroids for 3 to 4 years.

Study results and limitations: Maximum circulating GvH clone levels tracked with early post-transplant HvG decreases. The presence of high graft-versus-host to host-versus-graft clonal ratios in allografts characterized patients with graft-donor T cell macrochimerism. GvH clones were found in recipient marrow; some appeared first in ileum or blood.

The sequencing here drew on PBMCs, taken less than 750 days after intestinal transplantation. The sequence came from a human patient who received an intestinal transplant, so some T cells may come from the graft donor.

The CDR3 DNA follows: TGTGCCAGCAGCTTTGGCGGATGGGGGTTGGAGGTTTACGAGCAGTACTTC. Translated, it gives CASSFGGWGLEVYEQYF. V gene TRBV5-4 combines with J gene TRBJ2-7; D tentatively reads TRBD1 or TRBD2 (5 bases each). The CDR3 totals 17 residues. V was clipped by 2 bases and J by 4 bases, with 22 bases between them. CDR1 and CDR2 from the germline V gene are SGHNT and YYREEE (reference sequence). Supplemented by reference TRBV5-4 and TRBJ2-7, the full variable domain reads ETGVTQSPTHLIKTRGQQVTLRCSSQSGHNTVSWYQQALGQGPQFIFQYYREEENGRGNFPPRFSGLQFPNYSSELNVNALELDDSALYLCASSFGGWGLEVYEQYFGPGTRLTVT.